The 32 T cell receptor beta chains reported below all come from one sample, sequenced in a study of blood T cell repertoires in COVID-19. TCRdb's copy holds only in-frame clones and misses some; the assay was immunoSEQ multiplex PCR. Of 130,000 to 150,000 clones in the sample, under 90% were seen once. The sample was peripheral blood. All receptors derive from a woman older than 75 in a cohort sampled during active or convalescent COVID-19.

The rearrangement uses TRBV28 and TRBJ2-3, with D hard to call. V shed 4 bases and J shed 1 base, with 12 bases lying between them. Germline V gene data show CDR1 as MDHEN and CDR2 as SYDVKM. CDR3 size: 15 residues. This chain's CDR3 is CASSSPSAGTDTQYF. CDR3 DNA sequence: TGTGCCAGCAGTTCTCCGAGTGCGGGCACAGATACGCAGTATTTT.

The CDR3 reads CASRQSSYNEQFF. DNA of the CDR3: TGCGCCAGCAGACAGAGCTCCTACAATGAGCAGTTCTTC. The chain employs TRBV5-1 and TRBJ2-1; no definite D call. Deletions cut 5 bases from V and 0 bases from J, with 6 bases between. The CDR3 extends over 13 amino acids. Germline loops: CDR1 SGHRS, CDR2 YFSETQ. The variable domain in full, completed from reference TRBV5-1 and TRBJ2-1, reads KAGVTQTPRYLIKTRGQQVTLSCSPISGHRSVSWYQQTPGQGLQFLFEYFSETQRNKGNFPGRFSGRQFSNSRSEMNVSTLELGDSALYLCASRQSSYNEQFFGPGTRLTVL.

This chain links TRBV5-1 with TRBJ2-7; possibly TRBD1 for D (6 bases). CDR3 length: 16 residues. From germline, CDR1 is SGHRS and CDR2 YFSETQ. The germline V and J ends were trimmed by 3 bases and 1 base, with 17 bases remaining between them. CDR3 sequence (DNA): TGCGCCAGCAGCTCCGATCAGGGGTTCAGGTCCTACGAGCAGTACTTC. It encodes CASSSDQGFRSYEQYF.

The chain links TRBV20-1 to TRBJ2-2; a weak D match, TRBD1 (5 bases). The CDR3 runs 14 residues. Per germline, CDR1 DFQATT and CDR2 SNEGSKA (reference sequence). Trimming removed 3 bases from V and 5 bases from J, with 13 bases in between. The DNA for the CDR3 is TGCAGTGCTAGTAGTCAGGGTCGTACCGGGGAGCTGTTTTTT. As protein: CSASSQGRTGELFF.

The chain has TRBV29-1 and TRBJ1-2; D is uncertain. Germline CDR1 reads SQVTM; CDR2 reads ANQGSEA. The CDR3 has 12 amino acids. Trimming left V 7 bases short and J 4 bases short, with 13 bases between. The CDR3 DNA sequence: TGCAGCGCTCAACGGGAATCCTATGGCTACACCTTC. It is translated as CSAQRESYGYTF.

This chain connects TRBV4-1 to TRBJ1-1; TRBD1 agrees at 8 bases. V lost 4 bases, J lost 4 bases, and 8 bases stayed unmatched. This CDR3 contains 15 residues. Germline lookup yields CDR1 MGHRA and CDR2 YSYEKL. This CDR3 is CASSRGQAGLTEAFF. The CDR3 DNA is TGCGCCAGCAGCCGGGGACAGGCCGGCCTCACTGAAGCTTTCTTT.

The chain uses TRBV7-9 and TRBJ1-3; 9 bases map to TRBD1. The CDR3 has 14 amino acids. With V trimmed by 5 bases and J by 8 bases, 7 bases remained unmatched. Germline CDR1 reads SEHNR; CDR2 reads FQNEAQ (reference sequence). The CDR3 DNA is TGTGCCAGCAGCCTTGGACAGGGGAGGGACACCATATATTTT. This translates into CASSLGQGRDTIYF.

The genes are TRBV19 and TRBJ2-1, with 10 bases identical to TRBD1. CDR1 is LNHDA and CDR2 is SQIVND in the germline V gene (reference sequence). V lost 3 bases and J lost 9; bases outside the gene matches: 5. The CDR3 contains 14 residues. CDR3 sequence: CASSIGQGVSEQFF. The DNA for the CDR3 is TGTGCCAGTAGTATTGGACAGGGGGTAAGTGAGCAGTTCTTC. The full variable domain, completed using reference TRBV19 and TRBJ2-1, is DGGITQSPKYLFRKEGQNVTLSCEQNLNHDAMYWYRQDPGQGLRLIYYSQIVNDFQKGDIAEGYSVSREKKESFPLTVTSAQKNPTAFYLCASSIGQGVSEQFFGPGTRLTVL.

This clone is labeled as medium-sized. The chain links TRBV28 to TRBJ1-1; D unresolved. Trimming took 1 base from V and 5 from J, leaving 8 bases between them. The germline V gene has CDR1 MDHEN and CDR2 SYDVKM. The CDR3 runs to 13 residues. The CDR3 region is CASSLSVRTEAFF. The CDR3 bases are TGTGCCAGCAGTTTATCTGTGCGGACTGAAGCTTTCTTT. The full variable domain, rest sourced from reference TRBV28 and TRBJ1-1, is DVKVTQSSRYLVKRTGEKVFLECVQDMDHENMFWYRQDPGLGLRLIYFSYDVKMKEKGDIPEGYSVSREKKERFSLILESASTNQTSMYLCASSLSVRTEAFFGQGTRLTVV.

The chain combines TRBV14 with TRBJ1-6; D is uncertain. The CDR3 has 11 residues. Germline V lookup: CDR1 SGHDN, CDR2 FVKESK. V was trimmed by 4 bases and J by 14 bases, leaving 9 bases between them. The CDR3 DNA is TGTGCCAGCAGCCTGGGCACCTCCCTCCACTTT. It specifies CASSLGTSLHF. The variable domain in full, with the rest retrieved from reference TRBV14 and TRBJ1-6, is EAGVTQFPSHSVIEKGQTVTLRCDPISGHDNLYWYRRVMGKEIKFLLHFVKESKQDESGMPNNRFLAERTGGTYSTLKVQPAELEDSGVYFCASSLGTSLHFGNGTRLTVT.

V and J are TRBV12-3 or TRBV12-4 and TRBJ1-3; D is unclear. The CDR3 is 13 amino acids. V gave up 8 bases and J gave up 0 bases, with 8 bases separating them. The CDR3 protein is CASGSYSGNTIYF. The CDR3 nucleotides read TGTGCCAGCGGTTCTTACTCTGGAAACACCATATATTTT.

The chain combines TRBV4-3 with TRBJ2-5; 10 bases fit TRBD2. V was pared by 1 base and J by 5 bases, with 10 bases of the junction left unmatched. CDR3 length equals 17 residues. Germline V gene data show CDR1 as LGHNA and CDR2 as YSLEER. CDR3 nucleotide sequence: TGCGCCAGCAGCCAAGGGATGTCCAGCGGGGGGGCCGAGACCCAGTACTTC. As protein: CASSQGMSSGGAETQYF.

This chain joins TRBV24-1 and TRBJ2-5; D may be TRBD2 (6 bases). CDR3 length: 13 residues. With 4 bases removed from V and 3 bases from J, the gap between germline ends came to 8 bases. Germline V gives CDR1 KGHDR, CDR2 SFDVKD. DNA for the CDR3: TGTGCCACCAGTGAGGGACTCAAAGAGACCCAGTACTTC. Translating gives CATSEGLKETQYF.

The J gene is TRBJ1-5, the V gene TRBV24-1, with D unclear. Per the germline V gene, CDR1 is KGHDR and CDR2 is SFDVKD. V shed 4 bases and J shed 1 base, with 10 bases lying between them. This CDR3 has 15 amino acids. The CDR3 sequence is CATSESAGSNQPQHF. For the CDR3, the DNA is TGTGCCACCAGTGAGTCGGCGGGAAGCAATCAGCCCCAGCATTTT.

This rearrangement joins TRBV7-3 to TRBJ1-1, with D unresolved. The CDR3 has 13 amino acids. CDR1 is SGHTA and CDR2 is FQGTGA in the germline V gene. The ends were cut back, 4 bases at V and 0 bases at J, with 6 bases in the middle. The CDR3 spells CASSSQMNTEAFF. CDR3 sequence (DNA): TGTGCCAGCAGCTCACAAATGAACACTGAAGCTTTCTTT.

Concerning this clone: The junction departs from germline at one end; a sequencing error may be responsible. The chain uses TRBV2 and TRBJ1-1, with 9 bases identical to TRBD1. The CDR3 contains 15 residues. Germline V CDR1 and CDR2: SNHLY, FYNNEI. The CDR3 nucleotides read TGTGCCAGCAGCGAAGTACAGGGGGCTGGGACTGAAGCTTTCTTT. This gives the protein CASSEVQGAGTEAFF.

This clone was seen more than once but under ten times. This chain links TRBV19 with TRBJ2-2; 10 positions match TRBD1. CDR3 length equals 19 residues. From germline, CDR1 is LNHDA and CDR2 SQIVND (reference sequence). After removal of 5 bases from V and 2 bases from J, the junction contained 14 bases not matched to a gene. CDR3 nucleotides: TGTGCCAGTAGTTTCCCCCCGGCCTTGACAGGGGGCAACACCGGGGAGCTGTTTTTT. Translating it yields CASSFPPALTGGNTGELFF.

This clone was seen more than once but under ten times. This sequence joins TRBV19 and TRBJ1-1, with 7 bases that match TRBD1. Germline V gives CDR1 LNHDA, CDR2 SQIVND (reference sequence). The CDR3 extends over 12 amino acids. V trimming: 10 bases; J trimming: 3 bases; junction bases outside the gene matches: 5. CDR3 sequence reads: CATKTGDTEAFF. The CDR3 DNA follows: TGTGCCACCAAAACAGGGGACACTGAAGCTTTCTTT.

V and J are TRBV6-5 and TRBJ1-1; weak D call: TRBD1 (5 bases). Looked up from germline, CDR1 is MNHEY and CDR2 is SVGAGI. This CDR3 is built from 10 residues. The CDR3 DNA reads as TGTGCGACAGTTCTCACTGAAGCTTTCTTT. Its translation: CATVLTEAFF.

The rearrangement uses TRBV19 and TRBJ2-3, with 9 bases fitting TRBD2. From germline, CDR1 is LNHDA and CDR2 SQIVND (reference sequence). The junction had 8 bases not matched to a gene; V was cut back by 7 bases and J by 0 bases. This CDR3 contains 16 residues. CDR3 DNA sequence: TGTGCCAGTACCCGACGAGCGGGGGGTAGCACAGATACGCAGTATTTT. Translation gives CASTRRAGGSTDTQYF.

This rearrangement joins TRBV5-5 to TRBJ1-4; tentatively, D is TRBD1 (6 bases). Trimming left V 0 bases short and J 10 bases short, with 13 bases between. Germline CDR1 reads SGHKS; CDR2 reads YYEKEE (reference sequence). CDR3 length: 14 residues. CDR3 residues: CASSLVQGWGKLFF. The CDR3 DNA is TGTGCCAGCAGCTTGGTACAGGGATGGGGAAAACTGTTTTTT.

The chain carries TRBV18 and TRBJ2-7; D not resolved. The germline V gene has CDR1 KGHSH and CDR2 LQKENI. The length of the CDR3 is 13 residues. Between the trimmed V and J ends, which lost 3 bases and 3 bases, there was a span of 9 bases. For the CDR3, the DNA is TGTGCCAGCTCACCGTTCCTCGGCTACGAGCAGTACTTC. Translating gives CASSPFLGYEQYF.

This clone was observed a single time. The chain employs TRBV12-3 or TRBV12-4 and TRBJ1-2; the match to TRBD1 covers 10 bases. CDR3 length: 13 amino acids. After removal of 6 bases from V and 4 bases from J, the junction contained 2 bases not matched to a gene. CDR3 in DNA: TGTGCCAGCAGGGGACAGGGGAGCTATGGCTACACCTTC. This encodes CASRGQGSYGYTF.

With regard to this clone: This sample includes further DNA sequences coding for the same CDR3. V usage is TRBV5-1 and J usage is TRBJ2-5; D might be TRBD1 (5 bases). Deletions cut 2 bases from V and 0 bases from J, with 5 bases between. This CDR3 has 13 amino acids. Germline-derived CDR1 and CDR2 are SGHRS and YFSETQ. CDR3 protein: CASSLQDQETQYF. The CDR3 coding sequence is TGCGCCAGCAGCTTACAGGACCAAGAGACCCAGTACTTC.

The chain couples TRBV28 to TRBJ2-2, with D possibly matching TRBD1 (6 bases). Germline V gives CDR1 MDHEN, CDR2 SYDVKM. The CDR3 has 13 residues. V lost 7 bases and J 6 bases, leaving 12 bases between the germline ends. The CDR3 DNA follows: TGTGCCAGCAACTCTCAGGGGCCCGGGGAGCTGTTTTTT. Its translation: CASNSQGPGELFF. The full variable domain, completed using reference TRBV28 and TRBJ2-2, is DVKVTQSSRYLVKRTGEKVFLECVQDMDHENMFWYRQDPGLGLRLIYFSYDVKMKEKGDIPEGYSVSREKKERFSLILESASTNQTSMYLCASNSQGPGELFFGEGSRLTVL.

The V call is TRBV4-3, the J call TRBJ1-2, with 8 bases fitting TRBD1. CDR1 and CDR2 from the germline V gene are LGHNA and YSLEER. The CDR3 sequence is 15 residues long. J gave up 2 bases and V 1 base, and 3 bases lay outside the gene matches. The CDR3 loop is CASSQGDRPNYGYTF. DNA for the CDR3: TGCGCCAGCAGCCAAGGGGACAGGCCCAACTATGGCTACACCTTC.

This clone was detected only a few times. This chain joins TRBV6-1 and TRBJ1-3, with D hard to call. The CDR3 totals 17 residues. Germline loops: CDR1 MNHNS, CDR2 SASEGT. V was pared by 2 bases and J by 8 bases, with 22 bases between. CDR3 loop: CASSEPVQGSLVDTIYF. CDR3 bases: TGTGCCAGCAGTGAACCAGTCCAAGGGAGTTTGGTGGACACCATATATTTT.

The rearrangement joins TRBV28 to TRBJ1-2; possibly TRBD1 for D (6 bases). The length of the CDR3 is 11 residues. The germline V and J ends were trimmed by 4 bases and 10 bases, with 10 bases remaining between them. Germline lookup yields CDR1 MDHEN and CDR2 SYDVKM. The CDR3 bases are TGTGCCAGCAGTTGGACAGAGTCCTACACCTTC. This encodes CASSWTESYTF.

The rearrangement joins TRBV2 to TRBJ1-2; perhaps TRBD1 as D (5 bases). In germline, CDR1 is SNHLY, CDR2 FYNNEI. With 3 bases removed from V and 2 bases from J, the gap between germline ends came to 10 bases. The CDR3 is made up of 14 amino acids. The DNA of the CDR3 is TGTGCCAGCAGTGACGGGGGGAGGAACTATGGCTACACCTTC. Its translation is CASSDGGRNYGYTF. Based on the CDR3 plus reference TRBV2 and TRBJ1-2, the full variable domain is EPEVTQTPSHQVTQMGQEVILRCVPISNHLYFYWYRQILGQKVEFLVSFYNNEISEKSEIFDDQFSVERPDGSNFTLKIRSTKLEDSAMYFCASSDGGRNYGYTFGSGTRLTVV.

The chain joins TRBV5-1 to TRBJ1-6; TRBD1 matches at 7 bases. This CDR3 comprises 16 residues. J gave up 8 bases and V 4 bases, and 12 bases lay outside the gene matches. The germline V gene has CDR1 SGHRS and CDR2 YFSETQ. The DNA of the CDR3 is TGCGCCAGCAGCCCGGACGCAGGGGGAAGGGATTCACCCCTCCACTTT. Its protein product is CASSPDAGGRDSPLHF.

The genes are TRBV2 and TRBJ2-1, with 11 positions matching TRBD2. This CDR3 has 15 residues. CDR1 SNHLY and CDR2 FYNNEI come from the germline V gene. V gave up 2 bases and J gave up 9 bases; unmatched junction bases: 6. CDR3 DNA: TGTGCCAGCAGTGAAAATAGCGGGGGGGCCATTGAGCAGTTCTTC. Its protein is CASSENSGGAIEQFF.

This clone was seen repeatedly, ten times or more. The rearrangement links TRBV6-5 to TRBJ2-1, with D perhaps matching TRBD1 (5 bases). The germline V gene encodes CDR1 MNHEY and CDR2 SVGAGI. The CDR3 spans 11 residues. Trimming cost V 6 bases and J 5 bases, with 5 bases left between them. CDR3 residues: CASRTDNEQFF. The CDR3 nucleotides are TGTGCCAGCAGGACAGACAATGAGCAGTTCTTC.